The T cell receptor beta chain under discussion was sequenced for a study of cytomegalovirus exposure and HLA in healthy donors. The study, taken as a whole, reports: Earlier analysis looked at TCR beta V segments, and most were productive about 87% or about 30% of the time. Whilst most TCR sequences proved rare, a subset of public TCRs occurred across many donors. An analysis that was carried out later associated 16,951 TCR beta sequences with HLA alleles at 0.05 false discovery rate.

Turning to this clone: Its cognate antigen is unknown.

The primer mix had 60 Vbeta and 13 Jbeta primers. Under the authors' procedure: A follow-up analysis tallied about 80 million unique TCR beta chains, 8.5 million to 14 million shared. Clones were sequenced by immunoSEQ multiplex PCR, and TCRdb holds only the in-frame ones, with some missing. The V and J calls and clone size are taken from that table; D and trimming were inferred from the DNA. The sample has about 190,000 clones; about 85% are singletons. The CDR3 has 15 residues. The germline gives CDR1 SGHTA, CDR2 FQGNSA. Between the trimmed V and J ends, which lost 1 base and 0 bases, there was a span of 8 bases.

This sequence was found in a boy aged 2 to 10 in good health and CMV-seronegative. The sample was PBMCs. J is TRBJ2-3 and V is TRBV7-2; D may be TRBD1 (5 bases). The CDR3 is CASSLDRRSTDTQYF. DNA of the CDR3: TGTGCCAGCAGCTTAGACAGGCGCAGCACAGATACGCAGTATTTT.